This T cell receptor (beta chain) is drawn from a study of CD4 T cells in relation to SARS-CoV-2 and coronaviruses. The unexposed donors gave CD4+ T cells in about 2010-2018, prior to COVID-19. Clones were read by immunoSEQ multiplex PCR, and TCRdb kept only the in-frame ones, dropping some. This repertoire shows approximately 59,000 clones, over 80% found once; its top ten account for 1.5% to 2%. Concerning this clone: Its antigen remains unidentified.

Notes on the study in general: Crossreactive clones expanded significantly less to SARS-CoV-2 than monoreactive clones.

Trimming took 2 bases from V and 4 from J, leaving 15 bases between them. Per the germline V gene, CDR1 is WNHNN and CDR2 is SYGVQD (reference sequence). CDR3 size: 15 residues. This chain uses TRBV10-1 with TRBJ2-7; tentatively, D is TRBD1 (7 bases). The TCR comes from a human donor in good health. The sequencing input was memory CD4+ T cells from PBMCs. The CDR3, as DNA: TGCGCCAGCAGTGAGATCCAGGGGGGATCGTACGAGCAGTACTTC. Amino acid sequence: CASSEIQGGSYEQYF.